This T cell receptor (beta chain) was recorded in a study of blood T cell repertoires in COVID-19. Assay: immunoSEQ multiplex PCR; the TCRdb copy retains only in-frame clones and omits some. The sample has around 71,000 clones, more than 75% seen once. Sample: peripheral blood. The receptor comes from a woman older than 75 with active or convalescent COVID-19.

In DNA, the CDR3 is TGTGCCAGCAGGCCCCTGGAGCCGATAGATGGCTACACCTTC. This gives the protein CASRPLEPIDGYTF. V gene TRBV9 combines with J gene TRBJ1-2; D gene unclear. Germline V gives CDR1 SGDLS, CDR2 YYNGEE. V shed 5 bases and J shed 6 bases, with 17 bases lying between them. The CDR3 consists of 14 residues.